This TCR beta chain was identified during a study of OX40 agonist ivuxolimab in advanced cancers. Concerning the study at large: Ivuxolimab, which targeted the costimulatory receptor OX40 (CD134), was an agonistic, fully human IgG2 monoclonal antibody. The purpose of peripheral TCRbeta sequencing was to test whether ivuxolimab changed TCR sequence diversity and led to clonal T-cell expansion. Intravenous ivuxolimab was administered to patients every 2 weeks at six dose levels: 0.01, 0.1, 0.3, 1.5, 3 and 10 mg/kg. Partial responses were achieved by three dose-escalation patients, of whom one had hepatocellular carcinoma and two had cutaneous melanoma. The paper reports the monotherapy dose-escalation portion (N = 52 patients) of the phase I ivuxolimab trial. Prior anti-PD-1, anti-PD-L1 or anti-CTLA-4 therapy was permitted, and approximately 42% of dose-escalation patients had received checkpoint inhibitors. A male proportion of around 81% and a mean age of around 60 years, ranging from roughly 23 to 79, were recorded for the dose-escalation cohort. Of the roughly 54 dose-escalation patients, hepatocellular carcinoma was present in 19, melanoma in some 15, renal cell carcinoma in 9 and head and neck cancer in 9.

Patients with autoimmune disease history or receiving systemic immunosuppression were excluded from the trial. In every dose cohort, peripheral blood was drawn for TCR sequencing at baseline, cycle 4 day 1, and cycle 7 day 1. The samples were taken from a phase I, first-in-human, multicenter, open-label dose-escalation trial of ivuxolimab. Adults with locally advanced or metastatic head and neck squamous cell, hepatocellular, melanoma or renal cell carcinoma were enrolled in the trial. Before TCR sequencing, CD4+ T cells and CD8+ T cells were sorted from peripheral blood as separate populations. Genomic DNA was isolated from the sorted cells so that the TCRbeta CDR3 region could be sequenced. The immunoSEQ Assay was used for sequencing of TCRbeta CDR3 regions. TCRdb carries this immuneACCESS record with in-frame sequences only. Its versions omit some clonotypes, under half of them owing to an unresolved V gene in the studies checked, with the rest unexplained. This sample lists around 60,000 clones; 80% to 90% were detected once. 1.5% to 2.5% of the sample is held by the ten biggest clonotypes.

Results the study describes overall, beyond this receptor: Clonal expansion of both CD4+ and CD8+ blood T cells was observed from baseline to week 6 at doses 0.1 to 3.0 mg/kg. Low levels of normalized T-cell clonal expansion were also seen in some patients who did not respond. After ivuxolimab, expanded clones were on average more numerous among CD8+ T cells than among CD4+ T cells. In the 0.1-3.0 mg/kg groups, partial responders were among the patients with the lowest normalized peripheral clonal expansion, particularly in CD8+ T cells. The antigen specificity of the peripheral T cells that underwent clonal expansion was not determined.

Of note for this clone: The target of this receptor is not known. Nothing much larger sits one base from this clone, and base qualities are not available.

V ends up 2 bases short and J 2 bases short, with an unmatched junction base count of 5. The CDR3 starts with the cysteine, ends with the phenylalanine, and has 16 residues. Of all the DNA, just the CDR3 is kept, 48 bases in frame from base 1. From the germline V gene (reference sequence), CDR1 is PRHDT and CDR2 is FYEKMQ. This sequence was found in an adult with an advanced solid tumor such as melanoma, head and neck, liver or kidney cancer. The sample was CD4+ or CD8+ T cells sorted from blood, taken in a trial of the OX40 agonist ivuxolimab. Here the chain combines TRBV13 and TRBJ2-3, with TRBD1 matching 9 junction bases. The CDR3 here reads CASSLSRTGVTDTQYF. Read as DNA, the sequence is TGTGCCAGCAGCTTAAGCCGGACAGGGGTCACAGATACGCAGTATTTT.